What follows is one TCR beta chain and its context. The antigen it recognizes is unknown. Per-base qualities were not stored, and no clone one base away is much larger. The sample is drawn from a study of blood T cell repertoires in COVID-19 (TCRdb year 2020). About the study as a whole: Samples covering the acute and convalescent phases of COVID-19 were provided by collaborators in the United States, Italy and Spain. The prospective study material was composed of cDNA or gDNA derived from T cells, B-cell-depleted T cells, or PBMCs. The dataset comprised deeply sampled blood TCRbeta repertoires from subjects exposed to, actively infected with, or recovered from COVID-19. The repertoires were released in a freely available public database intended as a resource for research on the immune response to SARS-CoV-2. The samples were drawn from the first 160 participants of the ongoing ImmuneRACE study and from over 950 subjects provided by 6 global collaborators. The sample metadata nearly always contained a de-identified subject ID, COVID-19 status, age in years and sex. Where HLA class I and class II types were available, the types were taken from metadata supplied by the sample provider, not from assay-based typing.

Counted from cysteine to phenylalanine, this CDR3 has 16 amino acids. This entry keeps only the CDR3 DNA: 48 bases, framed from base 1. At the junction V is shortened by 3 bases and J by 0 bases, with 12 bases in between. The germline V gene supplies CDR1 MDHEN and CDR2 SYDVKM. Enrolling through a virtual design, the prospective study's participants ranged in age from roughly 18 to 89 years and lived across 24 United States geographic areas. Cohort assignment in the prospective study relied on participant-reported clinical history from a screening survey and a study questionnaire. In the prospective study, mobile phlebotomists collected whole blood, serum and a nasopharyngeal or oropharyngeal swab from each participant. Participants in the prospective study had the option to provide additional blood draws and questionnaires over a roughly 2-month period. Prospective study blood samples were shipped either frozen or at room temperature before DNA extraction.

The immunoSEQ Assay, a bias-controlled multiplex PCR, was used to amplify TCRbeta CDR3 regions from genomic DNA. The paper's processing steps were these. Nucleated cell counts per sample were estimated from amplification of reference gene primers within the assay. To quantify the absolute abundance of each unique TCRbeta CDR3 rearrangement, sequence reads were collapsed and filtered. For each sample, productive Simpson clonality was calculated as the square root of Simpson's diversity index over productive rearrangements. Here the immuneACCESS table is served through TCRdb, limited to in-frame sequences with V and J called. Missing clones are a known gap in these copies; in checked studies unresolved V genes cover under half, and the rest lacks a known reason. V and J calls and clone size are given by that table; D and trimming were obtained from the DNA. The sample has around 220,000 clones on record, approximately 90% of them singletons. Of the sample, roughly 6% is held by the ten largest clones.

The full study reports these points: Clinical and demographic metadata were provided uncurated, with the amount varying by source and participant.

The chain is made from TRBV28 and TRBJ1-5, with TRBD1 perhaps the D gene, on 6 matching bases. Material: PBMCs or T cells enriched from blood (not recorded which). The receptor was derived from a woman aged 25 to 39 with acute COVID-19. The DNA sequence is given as TGTGCCAGCAGTTTCCTAGACAGGAGTAGCAATCAGCCCCAGCATTTT. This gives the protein CASSFLDRSSNQPQHF.